What follows are 6 T cell receptor beta chains derived from one specimen sequenced in a study of blood T cell repertoires in COVID-19. Sequencing used immunoSEQ multiplex PCR; TCRdb keeps in-frame clones, though not all of them. The sample consists of 57,000 or so clones, 88% of them appearing once. Sample: peripheral blood. Receptors were obtained from a woman aged 45-59 years with active or convalescent COVID-19.

The chain is built from TRBV19 and TRBJ2-3, with TRBD2 as a possible D gene (6 bases). The CDR3 is 14 amino acids. V lost 5 bases and J lost 2, with 11 bases in between. From germline, CDR1 is LNHDA and CDR2 SQIVND (reference sequence). The CDR3 loop is CASSGEEVTDTQYF. CDR3 in DNA: TGTGCCAGTAGTGGGGAGGAGGTCACAGATACGCAGTATTTT.

There are a few counts of this clone. The J gene is TRBJ1-1, the V gene TRBV5-4; unclear D gene. CDR1 SGHNT and CDR2 YYREEE come from the germline V gene (reference sequence). The CDR3 is 13 amino acids. V was trimmed by 4 bases and J by 5 bases, leaving 12 bases between them. CDR3 coding DNA: TGTGCCAGCAGCCGGCGGACTGGAACTGAAGCTTTCTTT. As protein: CASSRRTGTEAFF. The full variable domain, with the rest looked up from reference TRBV5-4 and TRBJ1-1, is ETGVTQSPTHLIKTRGQQVTLRCSSQSGHNTVSWYQQALGQGPQFIFQYYREEENGRGNFPPRFSGLQFPNYSSELNVNALELDDSALYLCASSRRTGTEAFFGQGTRLTVV.

The V call is TRBV10-3, the J call TRBJ2-2; TRBD2 matches 8 bases. The V segment lost 6 bases and the J segment 0 bases; nucleotides outside the gene matches: 9. CDR3 length: 17 amino acids. Germline CDR1 and CDR2: ENHRY and SYGVKD. The CDR3 reads CAISGSAGASNTGELFF. The CDR3 region has the DNA TGTGCCATCAGCGGGTCAGCGGGAGCCTCGAACACCGGGGAGCTGTTTTTT.

This clone was picked up a small number of times. This chain joins TRBV5-5 and TRBJ1-5; 8 nucleotides match TRBD1. This CDR3 spans 13 amino acids. Germline trimming cut 4 bases from V and 7 bases from J; bases unmatched to any gene: 4. Germline loops: CDR1 SGHKS, CDR2 YYEKEE (reference sequence). DNA of the CDR3: TGTGCCAGCAGCCCGGACAGGGCGCAGCCCCAGCATTTT. Its protein product is CASSPDRAQPQHF.

V is TRBV9 and J is TRBJ1-6, with 7 bases matching TRBD1. After removal of 0 bases from V and 8 bases from J, the junction contained 5 bases not matched to a gene. The CDR3 length is 15 residues. Germline CDR1 reads SGDLS; CDR2 reads YYNGEE. The CDR3 bases are TGTGCCAGCAGCGTAGAAGGACAGGCGGATTCACCCCTCCACTTT. Residues: CASSVEGQADSPLHF.

The rearrangement uses TRBV5-4 and TRBJ2-1; TRBD2 matches at 11 bases. Germline loops: CDR1 SGHNT, CDR2 YYREEE (reference sequence). The CDR3 is 15 amino acids. The V segment lost 5 bases and the J segment 7 bases; nucleotides outside the gene matches: 8. The CDR3 nucleotides read TGTGCCAGCAGGTATCTAGCGGGAGGTTTTAATGAGCAGTTCTTC. Residues: CASRYLAGGFNEQFF.